The 19 T cell receptor beta chains in this list originate from one sample, sequenced in a study of blood T cell repertoires in COVID-19. The data were produced by immunoSEQ multiplex PCR, yet TCRdb's version contains in-frame clones alone and is incomplete. This table holds 100,000 to 150,000 clones, about 83% found once. Sequencing was done on a sample of peripheral blood. The receptor source for this set is a man between 60 and 70 years old with acute or convalescent COVID-19.

This sequence joins TRBV7-2 and TRBJ2-1, with unresolved D. Germline CDR1 reads SGHTA; CDR2 reads FQGNSA. The CDR3 contains 17 residues. V was cut by 5 bases and J by 10 bases, with 27 bases left in between. The chain's CDR3 is CASSHTRDSQVSREQFF. The CDR3 DNA reads TGTGCCAGCAGCCATACGCGAGACTCTCAAGTATCTCGGGAGCAGTTCTTC. The variable domain in full, completed from reference TRBV7-2 and TRBJ2-1, reads GAGVSQSPSNKVTEKGKDVELRCDPISGHTALYWYRQSLGQGLEFLIYFQGNSAPDKSGLPSDRFSAERTGGSVSTLTIQRTQQEDSAVYLCASSHTRDSQVSREQFFGPGTRLTVL.

V and J are TRBV4-2 and TRBJ1-3, with 9 nucleotides matching TRBD1. Germline V gene lookup returns CDR1 LGHNA and CDR2 YNFKEQ. The CDR3 sequence is 15 residues long. The V segment lost 4 bases and the J segment 6 bases; nucleotides outside the gene matches: 7. In nucleotides, the CDR3 is TGTGCCAGCAGCCCGATCGGGACAGGGCTAAACACCATATATTTT. It translates to CASSPIGTGLNTIYF.

The chain recombines TRBV19 with TRBJ1-1; D uncertain. V lost 7 bases and J 5 bases, leaving 8 bases between the germline ends. The germline CDR1 and CDR2 sequences are LNHDA and SQIVND (reference sequence). CDR3 length: 11 residues. The DNA of the CDR3 is TGTGCCAGTAATGAGGGTACTGAAGCTTTCTTT. Amino acid sequence: CASNEGTEAFF.

This clone was seen a single time. The rearrangement joins TRBV10-2 to TRBJ1-4; 9 bases map to TRBD1. CDR1 WSHSY and CDR2 SAAADI come from the germline V gene. The CDR3 loop spans 14 amino acids. The V and J ends lost 3 bases and 7 bases, in that order; junction bases with no gene match: 3. The CDR3 DNA is TGCGCCAGCAGTGAACAGGGGGCGAGTGAAAAACTGTTTTTT. This sequence encodes CASSEQGASEKLFF.

The chain employs TRBV29-1 and TRBJ2-3; TRBD2 aligns across 8 bases. There are 15 residues in the CDR3. Per germline, CDR1 SQVTM and CDR2 ANQGSEA. V dropped 3 bases and J dropped 8; count of bases not matched to a gene: 13. The CDR3 reads CSVEGSGGQRGTQYF. In nucleotides, the CDR3 is TGCAGCGTTGAGGGATCGGGGGGGCAGAGAGGTACGCAGTATTTT.

There are a few counts of this clone. The J gene is TRBJ2-7, the V gene TRBV10-3; 7 nucleotides line up with TRBD2. The J segment lost 7 bases and the V segment lost 7 bases, leaving 10 bases of the junction unmatched. This CDR3 contains 13 residues. The germline V gene has CDR1 ENHRY and CDR2 SYGVKD. The CDR3 is CAINSSGMREQYF. CDR3 bases: TGTGCCATCAATTCCAGCGGGATGAGGGAGCAGTACTTC.

The V and J genes are TRBV5-1 and TRBJ2-7, with TRBD2 as a possible D gene (6 bases). Germline assignment: CDR1 SGHRS and CDR2 YFSETQ. This CDR3 spans 13 amino acids. Trimming took off 4 bases at V and 3 bases at J, with 11 bases between the two ends. CDR3 amino acids: CASSPGGVYEQYF. CDR3 bases: TGCGCCAGCAGCCCCGGCGGGGTCTACGAGCAGTACTTC.

The chain employs TRBV6-5 and TRBJ1-2; 9 bases line up with TRBD1. The J segment lost 3 bases and the V segment lost 4 bases, leaving 9 bases of the junction unmatched. Germline CDR1 MNHEY, CDR2 SVGAGI. The CDR3 contains 16 residues. In DNA form, the CDR3 reads TGTGCCAGCAGTTCGCCGACGACAGGGGGGGACTATGGCTACACCTTC. It encodes CASSSPTTGGDYGYTF.

The count of this clone is one. The rearrangement joins TRBV15 to TRBJ1-2; 7 bases agree with TRBD1. Trimming at V came to 2 bases and at J to 0 bases, leaving 6 bases not matched to a gene. CDR1 LNHNV and CDR2 YYDKDF come from the germline V gene (reference sequence). The CDR3 covers 16 residues. The CDR3: CATSRQPGQPNYGYTF. CDR3 in DNA: TGTGCCACCAGCAGACAACCGGGACAGCCTAACTATGGCTACACCTTC.

V and J are TRBV28 and TRBJ1-5; TRBD1 matches at 7 bases. Germline V CDR1 and CDR2: MDHEN, SYDVKM. Unmatched junction bases numbered 7, after V lost 5 bases and J lost 3 bases. The CDR3 sequence is 15 residues long. CDR3 nucleotides: TGTGCCAGCAGTCCTTCGGGACAGTCCAATCAGCCCCAGCATTTT. Translating gives CASSPSGQSNQPQHF.

This rearrangement joins TRBV19 to TRBJ2-7, with TRBD2 matching 9 bases. Losses at the gene ends were 10 bases for V and 3 bases for J; bases not matched to a gene: 13. CDR1 and CDR2 from the germline V gene are LNHDA and SQIVND (reference sequence). The CDR3 is made up of 15 amino acids. Here the CDR3 DNA reads TGTGCCACCGCAGGGGGAGCGGGAGGTGGCTACGAGCAGTACTTC. This translates into CATAGGAGGGYEQYF.

The rearrangement joins TRBV11-2 to TRBJ2-1; 10 bases fit TRBD2. Unmatched junction bases numbered 8, after V lost 0 bases and J lost 9 bases. Germline lookup yields CDR1 SGHAT and CDR2 FQNNGV. The CDR3 totals 16 residues. This CDR3 reads CASSLEAGGPRSEQFF. The CDR3 nucleotides are TGTGCCAGCAGCTTAGAAGCGGGAGGGCCCCGAAGTGAGCAGTTCTTC. The entire variable domain, with the rest obtained from reference TRBV11-2 and TRBJ2-1, is as follows: EAGVAQSPRYKIIEKRQSVAFWCNPISGHATLYWYQQILGQGPKLLIQFQNNGVVDDSQLPKDRFSAERLKGVDSTLKIQPAKLEDSAVYLCASSLEAGGPRSEQFFGPGTRLTVL.

V usage is TRBV2 and J usage is TRBJ1-2; 8 nucleotides align to TRBD1. The V and J ends lost 3 bases and 8 bases, in that order; junction bases with no gene match: 11. The germline V gene encodes CDR1 SNHLY and CDR2 FYNNEI. The CDR3 sequence is 15 residues long. The CDR3 region has the DNA TGTGCCAGCAGTGACTGGGGCCAGGGGGCCCGGGGCTACACCTTC. Its protein product is CASSDWGQGARGYTF. Complete variable domain (other parts from reference TRBV2 and TRBJ1-2): EPEVTQTPSHQVTQMGQEVILRCVPISNHLYFYWYRQILGQKVEFLVSFYNNEISEKSEIFDDQFSVERPDGSNFTLKIRSTKLEDSAMYFCASSDWGQGARGYTFGSGTRLTVV.

The chain is built from TRBV6-4 and TRBJ1-5; the D gene is possibly TRBD1 (5 bases). The CDR3 loop spans 18 amino acids. Germline V gene data show CDR1 as MRHNA and CDR2 as SNTAGT. V dropped 5 bases and J dropped 3 bases, with 23 bases sitting between them. Written as DNA, the CDR3 is TGTGCCAGCAGTCAATCAACCACTACTACAGGTTACAATCAGCCCCAGCATTTT. Translating it yields CASSQSTTTTGYNQPQHF.

The chain recombines TRBV5-1 with TRBJ2-4, with 14 bases identical to TRBD2. Looked up from germline, CDR1 is SGHRS and CDR2 is YFSETQ. This CDR3 comprises 20 residues. The ends lost 0 bases at V and 0 bases at J; junction bases unmatched: 8. CDR3 in amino acids: CASSLAARGTSGGAKNIQYF. CDR3 sequence (DNA): TGCGCCAGCAGCTTGGCGGCGCGGGGGACTAGCGGGGGAGCCAAAAACATTCAGTACTTC. The variable domain in full, completed from reference TRBV5-1 and TRBJ2-4, reads KAGVTQTPRYLIKTRGQQVTLSCSPISGHRSVSWYQQTPGQGLQFLFEYFSETQRNKGNFPGRFSGRQFSNSRSEMNVSTLELGDSALYLCASSLAARGTSGGAKNIQYFGAGTRLSVL.

The chain links TRBV2 to TRBJ1-2; D perhaps matches TRBD1 (6 bases). V was clipped by 5 bases and J by 3 bases, with 7 bases between them. CDR3 length: 12 amino acids. The germline CDR1 and CDR2 sequences are SNHLY and FYNNEI. The CDR3 protein is CASSRQDYGYTF. The CDR3 DNA sequence: TGTGCCAGCAGTAGACAGGACTATGGCTACACCTTC.

V is TRBV5-1 and J is TRBJ2-1, with 9 nucleotides matching TRBD2. The germline CDR1 and CDR2 sequences are SGHRS and YFSETQ. V was pared by 4 bases and J by 5 bases, with 7 bases of the junction left unmatched. The CDR3 extends over 15 amino acids. The CDR3 coding sequence is TGCGCCAGCAGCACCTTTAGCGGGAGCGACAATGAGCAGTTCTTC. Translation gives CASSTFSGSDNEQFF.

V gene TRBV28 combines with J gene TRBJ2-7; the match to TRBD1 covers 9 bases. V was clipped by 5 bases and J by 3 bases; unmatched bases: 2. This CDR3 comprises 13 residues. Germline CDR1 MDHEN, CDR2 SYDVKM. Here the CDR3 DNA reads TGTGCCAGCAGTCCGGGACAGGGCTACGAGCAGTACTTC. This gives the protein CASSPGQGYEQYF.

The J gene is TRBJ1-2, the V gene TRBV28; perhaps TRBD1 as D (5 bases). This CDR3 has 17 amino acids. Trimming took off 1 base at V and 4 bases at J, with 19 bases between the two ends. The germline V gene has CDR1 MDHEN and CDR2 SYDVKM. CDR3 amino acids: CASSLLSLTERGYGYTF. In DNA, the CDR3 is TGTGCCAGCAGTTTATTGTCGCTGACAGAAAGAGGCTATGGCTACACCTTC.